The text below deals with one T cell receptor (beta chain). A sample-barcoded 5' primer and a J-beta primer mix were used in a second PCR of roughly 7 to 11 cycles. One entry per CDR3 protein, called by TCRdb with MiXCR from the 5' RACE reads. The sample shows 600,000 to 650,000 distinct CDR3 sequences, under 70% of them seen only once. The data are from a study of blood T cells in healthy people across ages. Trimming left V 4 bases short and J 0 bases short, with 13 bases between. CDR3 length equals 15 residues. Germline CDR1 and CDR2: SGHNT and YYREEE (reference sequence). This chain connects TRBV5-4 to TRBJ1-1; D might be TRBD1 (5 bases). The sequenced sample was blood. This receptor was identified in a man in his 60s in good health. CDR3 nucleotides: TGTGCCAGCAGCCCCACCGGGACGTTGAACACTGAAGCTTTCTTT. As protein: CASSPTGTLNTEAFF.